This T cell receptor beta chain derives from a study of cytomegalovirus exposure and HLA in healthy donors. This clone has just a few counts. Both 60 Vbeta primers and 13 Jbeta primers went into the PCR. Sequencing was performed with immunoSEQ multiplex PCR; in TCRdb, only in-frame clones are kept and a portion is missing. The data hold under 150,000 clones, with roughly 73% observed a single time. Germline lookup yields CDR1 MNHEY and CDR2 SVGAGI. The ends were cut back, 2 bases at V and 4 bases at J, with 6 bases in the middle. This CDR3 is built from 13 residues. The chain recombines TRBV6-5 with TRBJ1-5, with D perhaps matching TRBD1 (6 bases). The sequence was obtained from a woman in her thirties or forties in good health and CMV-seronegative. Sequenced sample: PBMCs. CDR3 in DNA: TGTGCCAGCAGTTACGACAGGAATCAGCCCCAGCATTTT. It encodes CASSYDRNQPQHF.